The 2 T cell receptor beta chains reported below all come from one sample, sequenced in a study of siplizumab effects on memory and regulatory T cells. Assay: immunoSEQ multiplex PCR; the TCRdb copy retains only in-frame clones and omits some. The repertoire holds some 65,000 clones, with approximately 88% as singletons. The specimen was Tregs sorted from blood. The receptors derive from a human donor in good health.

V gene TRBV21-1 combines with J gene TRBJ2-2; no check of the table's D call, TRBD2, against the DNA was made. TRBV21-1 is a known pseudogene. There are 13 residues in the CDR3. CDR3 region: CASSRVSPGELFF. CDR3 DNA sequence: TGTGCCAGCAGCCGGGTGAGTCCCGGGGAGCTGTTTTTT.

The chain's CDR3 is CASSPRVVGHLYEQYF. In DNA, the CDR3 is TGTGCCAGCAGCCCCCGCGTAGTGGGACATCTCTACGAGCAGTACTTC. V usage is TRBV7-9 and J usage is TRBJ2-7; tentative D call: TRBD1 (6 bases). CDR3 size: 16 residues. CDR1 SEHNR and CDR2 FQNEAQ come from the germline V gene (reference sequence). V was trimmed by 5 bases and J by 3 bases, leaving 20 bases between them. Variable domain in full (rest from reference TRBV7-9 and TRBJ2-7): DTGVSQNPRHKITKRGQNVTFRCDPISEHNRLYWYRQTLGQGPEFLTYFQNEAQLEKSRLLSDRFSAERPKGSFSTLEIQRTEQGDSAMYLCASSPRVVGHLYEQYFGPGTRLTVT.